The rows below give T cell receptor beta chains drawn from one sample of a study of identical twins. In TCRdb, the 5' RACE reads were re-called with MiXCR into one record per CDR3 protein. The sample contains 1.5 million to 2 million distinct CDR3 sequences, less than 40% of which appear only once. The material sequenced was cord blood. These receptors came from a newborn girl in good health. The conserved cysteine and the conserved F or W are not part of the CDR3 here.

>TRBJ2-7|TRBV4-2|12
ASSQDTGGYEQY
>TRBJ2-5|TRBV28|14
ASSLVLAETQETQY
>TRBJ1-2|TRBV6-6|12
ASSYSATNYGYT
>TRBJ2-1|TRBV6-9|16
ASSYFGRTSGYYNEQF
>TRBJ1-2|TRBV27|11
ASSSRLGYGYT
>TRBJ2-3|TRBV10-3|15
AISGSGLAVFTDTQY
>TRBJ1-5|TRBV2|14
ASSDQGGYSNQPQH
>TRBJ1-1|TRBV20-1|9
SASLVTEAF
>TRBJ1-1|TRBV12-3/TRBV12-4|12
ASSSSTGNTEAF
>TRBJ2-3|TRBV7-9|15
ASSLSLAGTSTDTQY
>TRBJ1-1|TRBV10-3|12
AVTAGQSKGGAF
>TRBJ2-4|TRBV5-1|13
ASSFSARLYNEQY
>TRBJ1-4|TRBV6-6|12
AGSTGREGGKLF
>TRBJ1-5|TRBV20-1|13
SARDLPRRNQPQH
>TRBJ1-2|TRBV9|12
ASSPRQGSYGYT
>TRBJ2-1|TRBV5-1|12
ASSLETAYNEQF
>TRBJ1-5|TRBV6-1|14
ASSEVGHFSNQPQH
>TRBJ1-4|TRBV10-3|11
AISPDRNGKLF
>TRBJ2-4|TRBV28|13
ASSRGLADPWEQY
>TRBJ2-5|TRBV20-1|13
SAMRASYLFETQY
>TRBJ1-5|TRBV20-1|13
SARAQRGSNQPQH
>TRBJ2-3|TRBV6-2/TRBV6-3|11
ASRRDRADTQY
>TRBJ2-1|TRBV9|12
ASSTLGSYNEQF
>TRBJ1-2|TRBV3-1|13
ASSPGDRGAGGYT
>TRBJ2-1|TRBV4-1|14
ASSRLTSIVGNEQF
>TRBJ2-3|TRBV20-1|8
SASIHRAY
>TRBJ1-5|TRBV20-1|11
SASGDNNQPQH
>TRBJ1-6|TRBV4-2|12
ASSQAGFDSPLH
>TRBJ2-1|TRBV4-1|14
ASSLSVLGSYNEQF
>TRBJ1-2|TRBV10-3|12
AVSPLGGYDGYT
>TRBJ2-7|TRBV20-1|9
SVVETYEQY
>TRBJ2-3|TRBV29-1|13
SVERRGDGTDTQY
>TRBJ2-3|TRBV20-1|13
SASGIAGVEDTQY
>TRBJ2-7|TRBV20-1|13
SASLASSVYNEQY
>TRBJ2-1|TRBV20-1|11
SASGRLAGEQF
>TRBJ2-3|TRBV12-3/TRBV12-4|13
ASRQTSGRSDTQY
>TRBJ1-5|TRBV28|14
ASSLHGTGSNQPQH
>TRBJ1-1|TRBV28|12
ASSSGGSETEAF
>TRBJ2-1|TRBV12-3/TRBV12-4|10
ASSQGLAGAF
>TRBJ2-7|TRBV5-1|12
ASSLPGGRYEQY
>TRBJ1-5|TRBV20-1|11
SALDSLNQPQH
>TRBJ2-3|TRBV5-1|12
ASSLDLSTDTQY
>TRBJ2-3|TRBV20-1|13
SAREMGLATDTQY
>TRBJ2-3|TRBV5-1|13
ASSSDRTSPDTQY
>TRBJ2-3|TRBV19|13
ASSIVGRDTDTQY
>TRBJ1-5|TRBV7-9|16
ASSLKKGTGVPNQPQH
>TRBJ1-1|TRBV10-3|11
AISEAGDTEAF
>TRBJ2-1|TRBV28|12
ASSLEGRRNEQF
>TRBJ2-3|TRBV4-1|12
ASSRSSFTDTQY